Listed here are 14 T cell receptor beta chains from one sample, sequenced in a study of shared clonotypes between healthy human individuals. Libraries were prepared by immunoSEQ multiplex PCR; TCRdb keeps only in-frame clonotypes and omits some of them. Altogether about 1 million clones are present, approximately 70% being singletons, with the ten largest covering approximately 1.5%. The sample was memory CD4+ T cells sorted from blood. The subset denotes: CD45RA-negative fraction. The origin of the receptors is a young man in good health.

The table lists this clone with a few counts. This rearrangement joins TRBV29-1 to TRBJ1-1, with D unclear. V was trimmed by 4 bases and J by 2 bases, leaving 11 bases between them. The CDR3 consists of 13 residues. The germline V gene has CDR1 SQVTM and CDR2 ANQGSEA. The CDR3 nucleotides are TGCAGCGTTGCCCTTCTTTCTAACACTGAAGCTTTCTTT. Protein sequence: CSVALLSNTEAFF.

The V and J genes are TRBV7-2 and TRBJ2-5; D is tentatively TRBD1 or TRBD2 (5 bases each). The germline V gene has CDR1 SGHTA and CDR2 FQGNSA. Deletions cut 5 bases from V and 5 bases from J, with 12 bases between. This CDR3 spans 13 amino acids. The CDR3 sequence is CASSRDVRETQYF. The CDR3 coding sequence is TGTGCCAGCAGCCGGGACGTGCGGGAGACCCAGTACTTC.

V gene TRBV7-3 combines with J gene TRBJ1-1, with a weak D call TRBD1 (5 bases). Trimming removed 2 bases from V and 0 bases from J, with 10 bases in between. CDR1 and CDR2 from the germline V gene are SGHTA and FQGTGA. The CDR3 is 15 amino acids. The CDR3 DNA reads TGTGCCAGCAGCTTACGTCCAGGGATGAACACTGAAGCTTTCTTT. Protein sequence: CASSLRPGMNTEAFF.

The chain links TRBV18 to TRBJ2-3; D gene unclear. The CDR3 is 13 residues long. V was pared by 5 bases and J by 0 bases, with 6 bases between. The germline V gene encodes CDR1 KGHSH and CDR2 LQKENI. CDR3 coding DNA: TGTGCCAGCTCAGCCTCTAGCACAGATACGCAGTATTTT. It codes for CASSASSTDTQYF.

The chain recombines TRBV18 with TRBJ2-7, with TRBD1 as a possible D gene (6 bases). CDR1 KGHSH and CDR2 LQKENI come from the germline V gene. Trimming removed 3 bases at V and 0 bases at J, with 18 bases between. CDR3 length: 17 residues. The CDR3 spells CASSPADRNLFSYEQYF. The CDR3 DNA follows: TGTGCCAGCTCACCCGCCGACAGGAACCTTTTCTCCTACGAGCAGTACTTC.

A word on this clone: Other DNA sequences from this sample encode an identical CDR3 as well. This chain connects TRBV6-5 to TRBJ1-1; 7 nucleotides agree with TRBD1. There are 13 residues in the CDR3. CDR1 is MNHEY, CDR2 SVGAGI, per germline. V lost 8 bases and J lost 4; bases outside the gene matches: 7. The CDR3 sequence: CASSGQLRTEAFF. The DNA of the CDR3 is TGTGCCAGCTCGGGACAGCTGCGCACTGAAGCTTTCTTT.

The V gene is TRBV5-1, the J gene TRBJ2-2; no reliable D call. V lost 4 bases and J 6 bases, leaving 13 bases between the germline ends. Germline values: CDR1 SGHRS, CDR2 YFSETQ. The CDR3 extends over 14 amino acids. The CDR3 sequence: CASSPSVPAGELFF. The CDR3 coding sequence is TGCGCCAGCAGCCCGTCCGTCCCGGCCGGGGAGCTGTTTTTT.

The chain links TRBV30 to TRBJ1-5, with D unresolved. Trimming cost V 1 base and J 9 bases, with 10 bases left between them. The V gene's germline CDR1 is GTSNPN and CDR2 SVGIG (reference sequence). This CDR3 is built from 12 residues. The CDR3 coding sequence is TGTGCCTGGAGTGGGCCTACTCCGCCCCAGCATTTT. Translating gives CAWSGPTPPQHF.

This clone was counted a single time. The rearrangement joins TRBV7-9 to TRBJ2-1; 15 nucleotides agree with TRBD2. V dropped 6 bases and J dropped 9; count of bases not matched to a gene: 6. The germline V gene has CDR1 SEHNR and CDR2 FQNEAQ (reference sequence). The CDR3 contains 15 residues. DNA of the CDR3: TGTGCCAGCAGTTCCGGGACTAGCGGGAGGATTGAGCAGTTCTTC. Its protein product is CASSSGTSGRIEQFF.

The chain is built from TRBV18 and TRBJ1-6; D not resolved. Germline CDR1 reads KGHSH; CDR2 reads LQKENI. The CDR3 has 15 residues. Trimming took off 0 bases at V and 7 bases at J, with 10 bases between the two ends. The CDR3 spells CASSPPAGQNSPLHF. DNA of the CDR3: TGTGCCAGCTCACCACCGGCAGGCCAAAATTCACCCCTCCACTTT. Looking up the rest from reference TRBV18 and TRBJ1-6 gives the full variable domain: NAGVMQNPRHLVRRRGQEARLRCSPMKGHSHVYWYRQLPEEGLKFMVYLQKENIIDESGMPKERFSAEFPKEGPSILRIQQVVRGDSAAYFCASSPPAGQNSPLHFGNGTRLTVT.

The chain uses TRBV5-1 and TRBJ2-1, with 8 bases aligning to TRBD2. Germline CDR1 reads SGHRS; CDR2 reads YFSETQ. With V trimmed by 4 bases and J by 15 bases, 6 bases remained unmatched. The CDR3 has 11 amino acids. The CDR3 DNA follows: TGCGCCAGCAGCACCGGACTAGCTGCGTTCTTC. Its protein is CASSTGLAAFF.

A remark on this clone: Other DNA sequences in this sample translate to the same CDR3. V usage is TRBV14 and J usage is TRBJ2-1, with 8 bases that match TRBD2. The CDR3 sequence is 15 residues long. Germline V gives CDR1 SGHDN, CDR2 FVKESK. Trimming at V came to 2 bases and at J to 4 bases, leaving 4 bases not matched to a gene. In DNA form, the CDR3 reads TGTGCCAGCAGCCAACTCGCGGGGGGATACAATGAGCAGTTCTTC. Translated: CASSQLAGGYNEQFF. Combining the CDR3 with reference TRBV14 and TRBJ2-1 gives the whole variable domain EAGVTQFPSHSVIEKGQTVTLRCDPISGHDNLYWYRRVMGKEIKFLLHFVKESKQDESGMPNNRFLAERTGGTYSTLKVQPAELEDSGVYFCASSQLAGGYNEQFFGPGTRLTVL.

This chain connects TRBV7-2 to TRBJ1-6; D call uncertain. Germline V gives CDR1 SGHTA, CDR2 FQGNSA. The CDR3 consists of 13 residues. The ends were cut back, 4 bases at V and 0 bases at J, with 1 base in the middle. CDR3: CASSSSYNSPLHF. In nucleotides, the CDR3 is TGTGCCAGCAGCTCCTCCTATAATTCACCCCTCCACTTT.

The CDR3 protein is CASSIDGGVTDTQYF. CDR3 coding DNA: TGTGCCAGTAGTATAGATGGAGGGGTCACAGATACGCAGTATTTT. The chain employs TRBV19 and TRBJ2-3, with D possibly being TRBD2 (6 bases). Trimming took off 0 bases at V and 2 bases at J, with 9 bases between the two ends. CDR1 and CDR2 (germline): LNHDA, SQIVND (reference sequence). The length of the CDR3 is 15 residues.